The text below deals with one T cell receptor (beta chain). The data stem from a study of blood T cell repertoires in COVID-19. Turning to the study itself: Nucleic acid was either cDNA or gDNA, and it came from T cells, B-cell-depleted T cells, or PBMCs.

Produced via immunoSEQ multiplex PCR; TCRdb's table is partial and in-frame only. The repertoire holds approximately 130,000 clones, about 83% seen once, with 9.5% to 15% in the top ten. The ends lost 5 bases at V and 0 bases at J; junction bases unmatched: 7. Per germline, CDR1 MGHDK and CDR2 SYGVNS. The CDR3 loop spans 16 amino acids. V is TRBV25-1 and J is TRBJ2-1; TRBD1 aligns across 7 bases. This receptor was identified in a human donor in a cohort sampled during active COVID-19. The specimen was peripheral blood. The CDR3 loop is CASSPRQGSSYNEQFF. In nucleotides, the CDR3 is TGTGCCAGCAGTCCCAGACAGGGTAGCTCCTACAATGAGCAGTTCTTC.